This passage covers 25 T cell receptor beta chains from one sample sequenced in a study of blood T cells in healthy people across ages. Alongside a J-beta primer mix, a sample-barcoded 5' primer served in a second PCR lasting 7 to 11 cycles. MiXCR was run by TCRdb on the 5' RACE reads, yielding one entry per CDR3 protein. Of about 780,000 distinct CDR3 sequences in the sample, about half were seen once. The sequencing sample was made of blood. These receptors were taken from a man of 80 years or more in good health.

This chain links TRBV6-6 with TRBJ1-1; maybe TRBD1 (5 bases). The V gene's germline CDR1 is MNHNY and CDR2 SVGAGI (reference sequence). The V end was cut by 0 bases, the J end by 5 bases, with 19 bases between. The CDR3 covers 17 residues. The CDR3 nucleotides read TGTGCCAGCAGTTACTCTGCCCAACCGGGGGATTGGACTGAAGCTTTCTTT. Translated, it gives CASSYSAQPGDWTEAFF.

This clonotype showed up just a few times. The chain employs TRBV11-2 and TRBJ1-4; D unclear. The CDR3 is 17 residues long. V shed 1 base and J shed 8 bases, with 20 bases lying between them. The germline CDR1 and CDR2 sequences are SGHAT and FQNNGV. The CDR3 region has the DNA TGTGCCAGCAGCTTAGGAAGTAGTTGGAGGAGTGGGGAAAAACTGTTTTTT. Translating it yields CASSLGSSWRSGEKLFF.

This clonotype was found a few times. The chain has TRBV20-1 and TRBJ1-6, with D uncertain. The V and J ends lost 1 base and 13 bases respectively, with 11 bases between them. The germline V gene encodes CDR1 DFQATT and CDR2 SNEGSKA (reference sequence). The CDR3 loop spans 12 amino acids. CDR3 in amino acids: CSARGGRTPLHF. CDR3 in DNA: TGCAGTGCTAGAGGGGGAAGAACGCCCCTCCACTTT.

CDR3: CASSVARIGNIQYF. The CDR3 DNA sequence: TGTGCCAGCAGTGTGGCTAGAATCGGAAACATTCAGTACTTC. V and J are TRBV12-3 or TRBV12-4 and TRBJ2-4, with D uncertain. Trimming shortened V by 5 bases and J by 6 bases, and 14 bases separated the two germline ends. The length of the CDR3 is 14 residues.

The V call is TRBV3-1, the J call TRBJ1-6, with D uncertain. There are 15 residues in the CDR3. The V and J ends lost 3 bases and 7 bases respectively, with 13 bases between them. Germline lookup yields CDR1 LGHDT and CDR2 YNNKEL (reference sequence). CDR3 region: CASSQAGSFNSPLHF. For the CDR3, the DNA is TGTGCCAGCAGCCAGGCGGGCAGCTTCAATTCACCCCTCCACTTT.

Many counts were recorded for this clonotype. V is TRBV25-1 and J is TRBJ2-3; TRBD1 agrees at 7 bases. The V segment lost 2 bases and the J segment 0 bases; nucleotides outside the gene matches: 2. There are 15 residues in the CDR3. The germline gives CDR1 MGHDK, CDR2 SYGVNS. The CDR3 DNA reads TGTGCCAGCAGTGAAGGGACAGCCAGCACAGATACGCAGTATTTT. Its protein is CASSEGTASTDTQYF.

This clonotype has just a few counts. CDR3 bases: TGCGCCAGCAGCTTGGCCCAACGGGAGGGCCGGAATGAGCAGTTCTTC. Translating gives CASSLAQREGRNEQFF. J is TRBJ2-1 and V is TRBV5-1; 8 bases line up with TRBD2. The CDR3 length is 16 residues. V lost 0 bases and J lost 7; bases outside the gene matches: 9. The germline CDR1 and CDR2 sequences are SGHRS and YFSETQ.

The chain links TRBV12-3 or TRBV12-4 to TRBJ1-2; 8 nucleotides line up with TRBD1. V was pared by 6 bases and J by 8 bases, with 5 bases of the junction left unmatched. The CDR3 runs to 12 residues. In DNA, the CDR3 is TGTGCCAGCAGGGCAGGGACAGGCGGCTACACCTTC. Translation: CASRAGTGGYTF.

Ten or more counts support this clonotype. This chain joins TRBV9 and TRBJ2-7; TRBD2 matches 11 bases. CDR1 SGDLS and CDR2 YYNGEE come from the germline V gene. The trim removed 0 bases at V and 3 bases at J, leaving 5 bases unmatched. CDR3 length: 16 residues. CDR3 amino acids: CASSVAAGLAVYEQYF. The CDR3 DNA is TGTGCCAGCAGCGTAGCCGCGGGACTAGCGGTCTACGAGCAGTACTTC.

The chain is built from TRBV7-2 and TRBJ2-2; TRBD2 might be the D (5 bases). This CDR3 spans 16 amino acids. V lost 3 bases and J 0 bases, leaving 11 bases between the germline ends. CDR1 is SGHTA, CDR2 FQGNSA, per germline. This CDR3 reads CASSFNSGTNTGELFF. In DNA, the CDR3 is TGTGCCAGCAGCTTTAATTCCGGGACGAACACCGGGGAGCTGTTTTTT.

This clonotype was observed a handful of times. The genes are TRBV28 and TRBJ2-6, with TRBD2 matching 14 bases. This CDR3 spans 19 amino acids. Germline CDR1 is MDHEN and CDR2 is SYDVKM. With 5 bases clipped from V and 3 bases from J, the junction kept 9 bases outside the gene matches. The CDR3 sequence: CASSRPGLAGVDGANVLTF. CDR3 in DNA: TGTGCCAGCAGTAGGCCGGGACTAGCGGGAGTGGATGGGGCCAACGTCCTGACTTTC. Full variable domain (missing parts from reference TRBV28 and TRBJ2-6): DVKVTQSSRYLVKRTGEKVFLECVQDMDHENMFWYRQDPGLGLRLIYFSYDVKMKEKGDIPEGYSVSREKKERFSLILESASTNQTSMYLCASSRPGLAGVDGANVLTFGAGSRLTVL.

The chain recombines TRBV7-8 with TRBJ2-5; D might be TRBD2 (8 bases). V lost 1 base, J lost 11 bases, and 23 bases lay in between. CDR3 length equals 16 residues. The germline V gene has CDR1 SGHVS and CDR2 FQNEAQ. For the CDR3, the DNA is TGTGCCAGCAGCTTAGGTGGGACTAGGGCAGGGGGGGAGCAGTACTTC. Translating gives CASSLGGTRAGGEQYF.

Written as DNA, the CDR3 is TGCAGTGCTGTACCGGGACTAGCGGGTATAGAGACCCAGTACTTC. This gives the protein CSAVPGLAGIETQYF. The chain employs TRBV20-1 and TRBJ2-5; 12 bases line up with TRBD2. This CDR3 has 15 amino acids. Germline trimming cut 5 bases from V and 4 bases from J; bases unmatched to any gene: 8. Germline V gene sequence: CDR1 DFQATT, CDR2 SNEGSKA (reference sequence).

This clonotype was observed a handful of times. The J gene is TRBJ2-2, the V gene TRBV2; D remains ambiguous. V was clipped by 10 bases and J by 0 bases, with 12 bases between them. Germline values: CDR1 SNHLY, CDR2 FYNNEI. The length of the CDR3 is 14 residues. This CDR3 is CATSRGSNTGELFF. The CDR3 DNA is TGTGCCACCTCGCGCGGTTCGAACACCGGGGAGCTGTTTTTT. Full variable domain (outside the CDR3, taken from reference TRBV2 and TRBJ2-2): EPEVTQTPSHQVTQMGQEVILRCVPISNHLYFYWYRQILGQKVEFLVSFYNNEISEKSEIFDDQFSVERPDGSNFTLKIRSTKLEDSAMYFCATSRGSNTGELFFGEGSRLTVL.

This clonotype was picked up a small number of times. The chain recombines TRBV7-9 with TRBJ1-5; D may be TRBD1 (5 bases). The CDR3 length is 15 residues. Germline V lookup: CDR1 SEHNR, CDR2 FQNEAQ (reference sequence). V was trimmed by 9 bases and J by 2 bases, leaving 17 bases between them. CDR3 sequence reads: CARRGPGMGNQPQHF. Here the CDR3 DNA reads TGTGCCAGGAGGGGTCCAGGGATGGGCAATCAGCCCCAGCATTTT.

CDR3 region: CASSYASGNNPYEQYF. The CDR3 DNA follows: TGTGCCAGCAGCTACGCCAGCGGGAATAACCCCTACGAGCAGTACTTC. The rearrangement links TRBV6-6 to TRBJ2-5; 7 bases fit TRBD2. The J call could be wrong; TRBJ2-7 is a better fit for the DNA end. There are 16 residues in the CDR3. Germline assignment: CDR1 MNHNY and CDR2 SVGAGI (reference sequence).

The chain couples TRBV20-1 to TRBJ2-5; D might be TRBD1 (5 bases). Trimming left V 0 bases short and J 11 bases short, with 22 bases between. This CDR3 has 15 amino acids. Germline V CDR1 and CDR2: DFQATT, SNEGSKA (reference sequence). The CDR3 loop is CSARDQTGTNLEQYF. CDR3 nucleotides: TGCAGTGCTAGAGATCAAACAGGCACGAACTTAGAGCAGTACTTC.

In its sample, this clonotype was seen a few times. The V gene is TRBV10-1, the J gene TRBJ2-1, with 8 bases that match TRBD2. With V trimmed by 7 bases and J by 8 bases, 13 bases remained unmatched. This CDR3 contains 15 residues. CDR1 and CDR2 (germline): WNHNN, SYGVQD (reference sequence). CDR3 loop: CASILRRREEHEQFF. As DNA, the CDR3 is TGCGCCAGCATTCTTCGAAGGCGGGAGGAGCATGAGCAGTTCTTC.

This clonotype was detected many times. The chain employs TRBV11-3 and TRBJ2-7; D is ambiguous. This CDR3 region has 12 residues. Germline-derived CDR1 and CDR2 are SGHNT and YENEEA. The V end lost 1 base, the J end lost 11 bases, and 12 bases lay between the germline ends. CDR3 bases: TGTGCCAGCAGCTTAGGGCGAGCTGGGAAGTACTTC. It translates to CASSLGRAGKYF.

The chain employs TRBV3-1 and TRBJ1-1, with TRBD1 matching 10 bases. CDR1 LGHDT and CDR2 YNNKEL come from the germline V gene (reference sequence). Trimming removed 4 bases from V and 3 bases from J; junction bases left unmatched: 5. This CDR3 has 15 amino acids. CDR3 DNA: TGTGCCAGCAGCCGACAGGGGGCGCGAGACACTGAAGCTTTCTTT. Translation gives CASSRQGARDTEAFF.

V usage is TRBV11-3 and J usage is TRBJ1-1; D gene uncertain. The CDR3 spans 15 residues. V lost 2 bases and J 4 bases, leaving 14 bases between the germline ends. Per germline, CDR1 SGHNT and CDR2 YENEEA. The CDR3 loop reads CASSLISLGGTEAFF. The CDR3 nucleotides read TGTGCCAGCAGCTTAATATCCCTGGGAGGCACTGAAGCTTTCTTT.

The table lists this clonotype with many counts. The rearrangement joins TRBV12-3 or TRBV12-4 to TRBJ2-5, with 14 bases aligning to TRBD2. This CDR3 region has 15 residues. The ends lost 1 base at V and 11 bases at J; junction bases unmatched: 6. CDR3 protein: CASSLVLGLAGAQYF. CDR3 nucleotide sequence: TGTGCCAGCAGTTTAGTCCTGGGACTAGCGGGGGCGCAGTACTTC.

This clonotype was counted a few times. This chain joins TRBV3-1 and TRBJ2-1; a weak D match, TRBD1 (6 bases). The CDR3 contains 13 residues. With 4 bases removed from V and 10 bases from J, the gap between germline ends came to 14 bases. Per the germline V gene, CDR1 is LGHDT and CDR2 is YNNKEL (reference sequence). In DNA, the CDR3 is TGTGCCAGCAGCCGAAATCGGGACACCGAGCAGTTCTTC. Protein: CASSRNRDTEQFF.

The sample holds many counts of this clonotype. V and J are TRBV4-2 and TRBJ2-7; TRBD2 aligns across 13 bases. The J segment lost 0 bases and the V segment lost 0 bases, leaving 8 bases of the junction unmatched. Germline CDR1 LGHNA, CDR2 YNFKEQ. This CDR3 is built from 19 residues. This CDR3 is CASSQDQGGTSGNSYEQYF. The CDR3 bases are TGTGCCAGCAGCCAAGACCAAGGGGGGACTAGCGGGAACTCCTACGAGCAGTACTTC.

The rearrangement links TRBV14 to TRBJ1-6; no clear D. The CDR3 consists of 13 residues. V gave up 1 base and J gave up 7 bases, with 5 bases separating them. Looked up from germline, CDR1 is SGHDN and CDR2 is FVKESK. The CDR3 region has the DNA TGTGCCAGCAGCCAAGTAGGGAATTCACCCCTCCACTTT. It encodes CASSQVGNSPLHF.